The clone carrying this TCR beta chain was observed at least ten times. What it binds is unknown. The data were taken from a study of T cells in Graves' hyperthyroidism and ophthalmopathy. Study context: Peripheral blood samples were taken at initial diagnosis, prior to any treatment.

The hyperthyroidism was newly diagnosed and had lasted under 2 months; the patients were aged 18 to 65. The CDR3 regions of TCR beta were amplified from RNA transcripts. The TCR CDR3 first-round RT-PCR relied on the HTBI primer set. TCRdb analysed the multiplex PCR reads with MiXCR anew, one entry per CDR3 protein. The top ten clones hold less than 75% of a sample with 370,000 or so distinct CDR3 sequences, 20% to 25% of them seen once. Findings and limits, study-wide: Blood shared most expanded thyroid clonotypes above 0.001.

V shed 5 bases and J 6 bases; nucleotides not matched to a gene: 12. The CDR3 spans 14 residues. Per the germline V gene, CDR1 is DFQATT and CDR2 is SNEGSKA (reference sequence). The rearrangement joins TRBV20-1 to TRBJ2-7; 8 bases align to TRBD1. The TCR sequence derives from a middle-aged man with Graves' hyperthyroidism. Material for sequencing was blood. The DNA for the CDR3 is TGCAGTGCTGCCAATTCCGGACAGGGTTTCGAGCAGTACTTC. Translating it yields CSAANSGQGFEQYF.